Listed below are T cell receptor beta chains from one sample, sequenced in a study of cytomegalovirus exposure and HLA in healthy donors. Using immunoSEQ multiplex PCR, the repertoire was profiled, and TCRdb retains in-frame clones only, with some absent. The table includes tens of thousands of clones, around 96% detected once. Sequenced: PBMCs. These receptor sequences come from a man aged 18-30 years in good health and CMV-seronegative. CDR3s include the opening cysteine and the closing phenylalanine or tryptophan. Each record gives: clone size, V gene, J gene, D gene, CDR3 protein, CDR3 DNA. The D gene is left open where the match is weak. Rows may omit the clone size; those that give it use once, few, many or a size class.

clone_size: NA; v_call: TRBV6-1; j_call: TRBJ2-1; d_call: NA; cdr3_aa: CASSEAPDHWGDEQFF; cdr3_nt: TGTGCCAGCAGTGAAGCCCCTGACCACTGGGGCGATGAGCAGTTCTTC
clone_size: NA; v_call: TRBV30; j_call: TRBJ2-7; d_call: TRBD2; cdr3_aa: CAGRGEWYEQYF; cdr3_nt: TGTGCCGGGAGGGGAGAATGGTACGAGCAGTACTTC
clone_size: once; v_call: TRBV2; j_call: TRBJ1-1; d_call: TRBD1; cdr3_aa: CASSGLGQSNTEAFF; cdr3_nt: TGTGCCAGCAGCGGCCTGGGACAGTCGAACACTGAAGCTTTCTTT
clone_size: NA; v_call: TRBV20-1; j_call: TRBJ2-1; d_call: NA; cdr3_aa: CSARGAEQFF; cdr3_nt: TGCAGTGCTAGGGGGGCTGAGCAGTTCTTC
clone_size: NA; v_call: TRBV4-1; j_call: TRBJ2-1; d_call: TRBD2; cdr3_aa: CASSQVGWTSGTHEQFF; cdr3_nt: TGCGCCAGCAGCCAAGTTGGGTGGACTAGCGGGACTCATGAGCAGTTCTTC
clone_size: NA; v_call: TRBV18; j_call: TRBJ1-4; d_call: NA; cdr3_aa: CASSPRVGTNEKLFF; cdr3_nt: TGTGCCAGCTCACCACGAGTCGGAACTAATGAAAAACTGTTTTTT
clone_size: NA; v_call: TRBV9; j_call: TRBJ2-3; d_call: TRBD2; cdr3_aa: CASSSLAGESDTQYF; cdr3_nt: TGTGCCAGCAGCTCCTTAGCGGGAGAAAGTGATACGCAGTATTTT
clone_size: NA; v_call: TRBV5-1; j_call: TRBJ2-7; d_call: TRBD1; cdr3_aa: CASSFRQGGEYEQYF; cdr3_nt: TGCGCCAGCAGCTTTAGACAGGGTGGGGAATACGAGCAGTACTTC
clone_size: once; v_call: TRBV28; j_call: TRBJ2-7; d_call: NA; cdr3_aa: CASTTRQVSYEQYF; cdr3_nt: TGTGCCAGCACTACGAGACAGGTCTCCTACGAGCAGTACTTC
clone_size: once; v_call: TRBV9; j_call: TRBJ2-1; d_call: TRBD2; cdr3_aa: CASSVSVGGGSYNEQFF; cdr3_nt: TGTGCCAGCAGCGTATCGGTTGGCGGGGGCTCCTACAATGAGCAGTTCTTC
clone_size: once; v_call: TRBV10-2; j_call: TRBJ2-7; d_call: NA; cdr3_aa: CASIASSSSYEQYF; cdr3_nt: TGCGCCAGCATTGCTAGCTCGAGCTCCTACGAGCAGTACTTC
clone_size: NA; v_call: TRBV9; j_call: TRBJ2-5; d_call: TRBD2; cdr3_aa: CASSVVAGELETQYF; cdr3_nt: TGTGCCAGCAGCGTAGTAGCGGGAGAGTTAGAGACCCAGTACTTC
clone_size: NA; v_call: TRBV2; j_call: TRBJ2-3; d_call: TRBD1; cdr3_aa: CASSVGVGQGVGPQYF; cdr3_nt: TGTGCCAGCAGTGTCGGTGTAGGACAGGGGGTGGGTCCGCAGTATTTT
clone_size: NA; v_call: TRBV11-1; j_call: TRBJ2-3; d_call: TRBD1; cdr3_aa: CASCRDRATDTQYF; cdr3_nt: TGTGCCAGCTGCCGGGACAGGGCCACAGATACGCAGTATTTT
clone_size: NA; v_call: TRBV19; j_call: TRBJ2-5; d_call: NA; cdr3_aa: CASSMSLQGGETQYF; cdr3_nt: TGTGCCAGTAGTATGAGTCTGCAGGGAGGAGAGACCCAGTACTTC
clone_size: NA; v_call: TRBV6-5; j_call: TRBJ2-1; d_call: NA; cdr3_aa: CASRLQGMGEQFF; cdr3_nt: TGTGCCAGCAGGCTGCAGGGGATGGGGGAGCAGTTCTTC
clone_size: NA; v_call: TRBV28; j_call: TRBJ2-7; d_call: TRBD1; cdr3_aa: CASSHLTGFTYEQYF; cdr3_nt: TGTGCCAGCAGTCACCTGACAGGGTTCACCTACGAGCAGTACTTC
clone_size: NA; v_call: TRBV5-6; j_call: TRBJ2-3; d_call: NA; cdr3_aa: CASLTSGSTDTQYF; cdr3_nt: TGTGCCAGCTTAACAAGCGGTAGCACAGATACGCAGTATTTT
clone_size: NA; v_call: TRBV4-3; j_call: TRBJ1-4; d_call: NA; cdr3_aa: CASSLSGYGKGKLFF; cdr3_nt: TGCGCCAGCAGCCTCTCAGGGTATGGTAAGGGAAAACTGTTTTTT
clone_size: NA; v_call: TRBV19; j_call: TRBJ1-5; d_call: TRBD1; cdr3_aa: CASSARLTGNQPQHF; cdr3_nt: TGTGCCAGTAGTGCCCGGCTGACAGGGAATCAGCCCCAGCATTTT
clone_size: once; v_call: TRBV5-6; j_call: TRBJ2-2; d_call: TRBD2; cdr3_aa: CASSWDIAGGLTGELFF; cdr3_nt: TGTGCCAGCAGCTGGGACATAGCGGGAGGGCTCACCGGGGAGCTGTTTTTT
clone_size: NA; v_call: TRBV11-1; j_call: TRBJ2-5; d_call: NA; cdr3_aa: CASSPRGQETQYF; cdr3_nt: TGTGCCAGCAGCCCCCGGGGCCAAGAGACCCAGTACTTC
clone_size: NA; v_call: TRBV18; j_call: TRBJ1-4; d_call: NA; cdr3_aa: CASSPGRAIEKLFF; cdr3_nt: TGTGCCAGCTCCCCAGGGAGGGCGATTGAAAAACTGTTTTTT
clone_size: NA; v_call: TRBV2; j_call: TRBJ2-5; d_call: TRBD2; cdr3_aa: CASGPRTSKTQYF; cdr3_nt: TGTGCCAGCGGACCACGGACTAGTAAGACCCAGTACTTC
clone_size: NA; v_call: TRBV5-1; j_call: TRBJ2-3; d_call: TRBD2; cdr3_aa: CASMAGGYDTDTQYF; cdr3_nt: TGCGCCAGCATGGCGGGAGGGTATGATACAGATACGCAGTATTTT
clone_size: NA; v_call: TRBV7-9; j_call: TRBJ1-5; d_call: TRBD1; cdr3_aa: CASSLAGTGAQPQHF; cdr3_nt: TGTGCCAGCAGCTTAGCCGGGACAGGGGCCCAGCCCCAGCATTTT